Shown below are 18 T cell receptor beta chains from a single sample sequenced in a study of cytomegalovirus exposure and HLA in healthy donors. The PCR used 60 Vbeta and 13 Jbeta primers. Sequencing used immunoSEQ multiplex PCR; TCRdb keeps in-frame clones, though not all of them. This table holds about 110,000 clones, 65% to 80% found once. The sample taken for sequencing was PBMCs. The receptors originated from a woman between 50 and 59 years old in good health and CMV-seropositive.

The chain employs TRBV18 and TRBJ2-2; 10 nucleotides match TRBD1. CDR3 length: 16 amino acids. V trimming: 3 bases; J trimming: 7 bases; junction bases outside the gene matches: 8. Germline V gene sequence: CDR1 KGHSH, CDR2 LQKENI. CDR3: CASSPLRQGAGGELFF. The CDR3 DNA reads TGTGCCAGCTCACCCCTGCGACAGGGGGCAGGCGGGGAGCTGTTTTTT.

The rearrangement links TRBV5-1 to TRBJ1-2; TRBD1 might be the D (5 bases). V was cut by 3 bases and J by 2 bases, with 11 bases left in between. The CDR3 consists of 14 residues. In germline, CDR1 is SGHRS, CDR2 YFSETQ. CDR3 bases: TGCGCCAGCAGCTACCGTGACAGCAACTATGGCTACACCTTC. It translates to CASSYRDSNYGYTF.

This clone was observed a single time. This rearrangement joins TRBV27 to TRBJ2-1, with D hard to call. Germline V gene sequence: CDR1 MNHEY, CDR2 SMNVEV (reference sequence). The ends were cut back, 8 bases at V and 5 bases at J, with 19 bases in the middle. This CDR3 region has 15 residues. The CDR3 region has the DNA TGTGCCAGCGCCCCGGAGTTATACTTACACAATGAGCAGTTCTTC. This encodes CASAPELYLHNEQFF.

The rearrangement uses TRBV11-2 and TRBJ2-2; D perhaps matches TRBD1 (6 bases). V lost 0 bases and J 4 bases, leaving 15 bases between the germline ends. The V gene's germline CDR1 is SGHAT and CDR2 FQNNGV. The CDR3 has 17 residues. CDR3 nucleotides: TGTGCCAGCAGCTTAGATTACCAGGGGCGGATCACCGGGGAGCTGTTTTTT. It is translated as CASSLDYQGRITGELFF.

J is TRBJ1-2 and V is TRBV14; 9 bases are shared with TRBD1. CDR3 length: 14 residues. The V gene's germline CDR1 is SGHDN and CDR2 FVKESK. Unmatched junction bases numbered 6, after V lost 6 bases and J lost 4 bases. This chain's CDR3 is CASSPTGGSYGYTF. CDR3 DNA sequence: TGTGCCAGCAGTCCGACAGGGGGTAGCTATGGCTACACCTTC.

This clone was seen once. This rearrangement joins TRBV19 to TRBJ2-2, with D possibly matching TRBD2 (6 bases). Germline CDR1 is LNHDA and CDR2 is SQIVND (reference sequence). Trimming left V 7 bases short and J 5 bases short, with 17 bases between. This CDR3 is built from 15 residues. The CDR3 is CASTLAGTRTGELFF. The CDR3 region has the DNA TGTGCCAGTACACTTGCCGGGACTCGAACCGGGGAGCTGTTTTTT.

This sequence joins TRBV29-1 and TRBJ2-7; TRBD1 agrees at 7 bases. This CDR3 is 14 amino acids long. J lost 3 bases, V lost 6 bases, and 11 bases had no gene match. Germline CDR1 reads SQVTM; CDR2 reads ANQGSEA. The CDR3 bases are TGCAGCGTCCAACCACGGGGACAGAACTACGAGCAGTACTTC. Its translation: CSVQPRGQNYEQYF.

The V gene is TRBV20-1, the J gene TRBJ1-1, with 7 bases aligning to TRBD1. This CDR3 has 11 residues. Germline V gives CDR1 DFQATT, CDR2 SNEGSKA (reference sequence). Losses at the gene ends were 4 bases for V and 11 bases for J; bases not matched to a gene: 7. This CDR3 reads CSAMRQGRAFF. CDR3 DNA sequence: TGCAGTGCTATGAGACAGGGCAGGGCTTTCTTT.

The CDR3 nucleotides are TGTGCCAGCAGCCTACCATCCCCCGGGGAGCTGTTTTTT. Residues: CASSLPSPGELFF. The chain recombines TRBV28 with TRBJ2-2; D is unresolved. V lost 6 bases and J 6 bases, leaving 11 bases between the germline ends. The CDR3 has 13 residues. CDR1 and CDR2 from the germline V gene are MDHEN and SYDVKM.

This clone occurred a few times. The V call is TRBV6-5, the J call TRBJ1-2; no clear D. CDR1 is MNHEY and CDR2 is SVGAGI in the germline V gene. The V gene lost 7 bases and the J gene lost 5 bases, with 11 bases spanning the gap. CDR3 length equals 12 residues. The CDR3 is CASKETVYGYTF. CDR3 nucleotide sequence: TGTGCCAGCAAGGAGACCGTATATGGCTACACCTTC.

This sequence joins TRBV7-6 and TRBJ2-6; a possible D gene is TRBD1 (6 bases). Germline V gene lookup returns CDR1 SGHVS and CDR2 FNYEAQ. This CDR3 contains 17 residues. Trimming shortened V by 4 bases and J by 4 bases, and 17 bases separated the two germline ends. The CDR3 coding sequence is TGTGCCAGCAGCTCAGCCCTTATGGGGGCCGGGGCCAACGTCCTGACTTTC. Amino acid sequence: CASSSALMGAGANVLTF.

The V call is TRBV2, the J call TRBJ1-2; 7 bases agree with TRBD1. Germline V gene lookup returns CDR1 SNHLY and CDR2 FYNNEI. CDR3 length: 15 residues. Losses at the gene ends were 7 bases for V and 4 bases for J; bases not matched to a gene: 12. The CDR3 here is CASTIDGTEIYGYTF. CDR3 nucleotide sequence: TGTGCCAGCACCATTGATGGGACAGAGATCTATGGCTACACCTTC.

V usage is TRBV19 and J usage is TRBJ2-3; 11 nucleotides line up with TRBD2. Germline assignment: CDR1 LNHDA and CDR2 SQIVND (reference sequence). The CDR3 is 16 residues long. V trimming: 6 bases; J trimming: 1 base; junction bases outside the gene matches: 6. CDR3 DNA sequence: TGTGCCAGTAGCAGAAAGGGACTAGCGGGCACAGATACGCAGTATTTT. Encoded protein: CASSRKGLAGTDTQYF.

The CDR3 DNA sequence: TGTGCCAGCAGCGTACTCCCCCGGGATACGCAGTATTTT. This gives the protein CASSVLPRDTQYF. V gene TRBV9 combines with J gene TRBJ2-3, with no clear D. The CDR3 consists of 13 residues. Between the trimmed V and J ends, which lost 1 base and 6 bases, there was a span of 9 bases. Per the germline V gene, CDR1 is SGDLS and CDR2 is YYNGEE.

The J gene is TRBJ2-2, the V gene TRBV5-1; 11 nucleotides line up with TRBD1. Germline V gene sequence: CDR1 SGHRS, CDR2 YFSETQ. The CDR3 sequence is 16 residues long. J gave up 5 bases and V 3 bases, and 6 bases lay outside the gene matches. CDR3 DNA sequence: TGCGCCAGCAGCTCGCATGGGACAGGGGGTACCGGGGAGCTGTTTTTT. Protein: CASSSHGTGGTGELFF.

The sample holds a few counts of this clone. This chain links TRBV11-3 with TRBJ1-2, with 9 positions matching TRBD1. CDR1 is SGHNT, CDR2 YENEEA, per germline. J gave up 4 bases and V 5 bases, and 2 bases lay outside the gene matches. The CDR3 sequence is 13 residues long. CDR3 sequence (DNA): TGTGCCAGCAGCGACAGGGGGGTCTATGGCTACACCTTC. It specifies CASSDRGVYGYTF. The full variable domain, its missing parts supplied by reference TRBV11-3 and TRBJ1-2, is EAGVVQSPRYKIIEKKQPVAFWCNPISGHNTLYWYLQNLGQGPELLIRYENEEAVDDSQLPKDRFSAERLKGVDSTLKIQPAELGDSAVYLCASSDRGVYGYTFGSGTRLTVV.

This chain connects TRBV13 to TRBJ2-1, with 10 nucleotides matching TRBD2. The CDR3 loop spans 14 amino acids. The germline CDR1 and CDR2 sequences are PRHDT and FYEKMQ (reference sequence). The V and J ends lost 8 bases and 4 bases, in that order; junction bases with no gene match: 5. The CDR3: CASRHSGGYNEQFF. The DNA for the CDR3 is TGTGCCAGCCGACATAGCGGGGGGTACAATGAGCAGTTCTTC.

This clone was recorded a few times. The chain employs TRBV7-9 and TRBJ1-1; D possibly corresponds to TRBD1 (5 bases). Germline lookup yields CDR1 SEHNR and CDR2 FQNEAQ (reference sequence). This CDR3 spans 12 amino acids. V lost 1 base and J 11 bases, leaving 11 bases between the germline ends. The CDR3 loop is CASSLEVKGAFF. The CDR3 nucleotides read TGTGCCAGCAGCTTAGAGGTAAAGGGGGCTTTCTTT.